This T cell receptor beta chain was found in a study of T-cell reconstitution after alpha-beta-depleted transplantation in children. Preparing the TCRbeta library involved the use of unique molecular identifiers. TCRdb called the PCR reads again in MiXCR, with one record for every CDR3 protein. The sample holds about 980,000 distinct CDR3 sequences, about 30% seen once. This clonotype was counted many times. Its antigen is currently unknown. Notes on the study in general: Several hundred expanded graft clones reportedly supplied alpha-beta T cells about two months after transplant. Recipient T cells and thymic progenitors that survived were the source of the high TCRbeta diversity seen at day 60 in some patients. Hyperexpanded clones declined; after one year, newly produced T cells mostly supplied diversity.

Trimming removed 6 bases from V and 0 bases from J, with 11 bases in between. CDR3 length equals 14 residues. Germline assignment: CDR1 LNHDA and CDR2 SQIVND (reference sequence). The V and J genes are TRBV19 and TRBJ1-1; D is perhaps TRBD1 (6 bases). The starting material was PBMCs, mostly from graft donor cells, obtained 360 days after TCRalphabeta/CD19-depleted stem cell transplant. The TCR comes from a boy under two years old who had a stem cell transplant for SCID, so the T cells may come from the graft donor. This chain's CDR3 is CASRGTGMNTEAFF. In DNA, the CDR3 is TGTGCCAGTAGAGGAACAGGGATGAACACTGAAGCTTTCTTT.